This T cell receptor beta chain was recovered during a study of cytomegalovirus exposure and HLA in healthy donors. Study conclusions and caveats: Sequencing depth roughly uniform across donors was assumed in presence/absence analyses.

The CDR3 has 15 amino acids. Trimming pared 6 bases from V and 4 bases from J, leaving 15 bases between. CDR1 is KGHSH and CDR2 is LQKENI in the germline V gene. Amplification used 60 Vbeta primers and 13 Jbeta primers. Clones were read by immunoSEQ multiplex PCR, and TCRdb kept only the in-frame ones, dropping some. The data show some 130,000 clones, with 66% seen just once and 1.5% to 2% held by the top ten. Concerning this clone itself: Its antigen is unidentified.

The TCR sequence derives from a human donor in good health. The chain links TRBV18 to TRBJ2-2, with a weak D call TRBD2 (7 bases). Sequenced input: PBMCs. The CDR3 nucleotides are TGTGCCAGCTCGCTACAGGGAGGGGCCACCGGGGAGCTGTTTTTT. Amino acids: CASSLQGGATGELFF.